This TCR beta chain comes out of a study of post-analysis software for immune sequencing data. Background on the study: Included courses were relapsing-remitting and secondary progressive multiple sclerosis; progressive-relapsing multiple sclerosis was also included. Whole-study results and caveats: Controls had lower frequencies than patients of five or six TRBV segments, which included TRBV5-6, TRBV5-1 and TRBV20-1. Significantly decreased normalized Chao1 diversity was recorded for multiple sclerosis patients relative to controls.

Points on this clonotype: The antigen is not known.

With V trimmed by 6 bases and J by 8 bases, 17 bases remained unmatched. This CDR3 has 16 amino acids. CDR1 and CDR2 (germline): ENHRY, SYGVKD. Unique molecular identifiers had been added to the TCR beta cDNA libraries. Some 500,000 cDNA molecules were obtained from about 0.98 to 11 million T cells. MiXCR was run by TCRdb on the PCR reads, yielding one entry per CDR3 protein. The data hold about 820,000 distinct CDR3 sequences, with approximately 53% observed a single time. The sample comprised blood. The chain couples TRBV10-3 to TRBJ1-2; 8 nucleotides line up with TRBD1. This receptor was obtained from a girl between 5 and 17 years old with multiple sclerosis. In DNA form, the CDR3 reads TGTGCCATCAGCGAAATGCGGACAGGGACGCTCGCGGGCTACACCTTC. Protein product: CAISEMRTGTLAGYTF.